This TCR beta chain was identified during a study of blood T cell repertoires in COVID-19. Study background: Both acute and convalescent COVID-19 samples were obtained from the United States, Italy and Spain.

Only in-frame clones appear in the TCRdb table, and some are missing; sequencing was by immunoSEQ multiplex PCR. The profile shows around 59,000 clones, more than 80% of them singletons. CDR3 length equals 14 residues. The ends were cut back, 7 bases at V and 0 bases at J, with 13 bases in the middle. CDR1 is MNHEY and CDR2 is SVGAGI in the germline V gene. V is TRBV6-5 and J is TRBJ2-7; possibly TRBD1 for D (5 bases). The receptor was isolated from a man aged 55-75 years with acute or convalescent COVID-19. The sample consisted of peripheral blood. CDR3 residues: CASTLDSYSYEQYF. The DNA of the CDR3 is TGTGCCAGCACCCTAGACAGTTACTCCTACGAGCAGTACTTC.